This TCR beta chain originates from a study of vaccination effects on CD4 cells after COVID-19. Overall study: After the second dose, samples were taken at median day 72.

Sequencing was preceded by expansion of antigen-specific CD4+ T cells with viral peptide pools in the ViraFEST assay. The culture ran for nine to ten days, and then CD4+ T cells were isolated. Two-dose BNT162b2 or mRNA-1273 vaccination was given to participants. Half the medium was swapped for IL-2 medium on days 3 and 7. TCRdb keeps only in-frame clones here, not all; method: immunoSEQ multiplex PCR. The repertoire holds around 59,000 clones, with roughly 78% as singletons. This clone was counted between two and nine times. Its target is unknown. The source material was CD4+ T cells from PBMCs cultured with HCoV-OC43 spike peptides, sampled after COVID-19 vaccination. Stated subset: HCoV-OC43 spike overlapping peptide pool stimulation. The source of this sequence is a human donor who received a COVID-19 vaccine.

Here the CDR3 reads CASSDRRATNEKLFF. CDR3 coding DNA: TGTGCCAGCAGTGATCGAAGGGCCACTAATGAAAAACTGTTTTTT. The chain employs TRBV6-1 and TRBJ1-4; D remains ambiguous. V lost 3 bases and J 2 bases, leaving 10 bases between the germline ends. This CDR3 has 15 amino acids. Germline values: CDR1 MNHNS, CDR2 SASEGT.